These 32 T cell receptor beta chains share one sample of origin, sequenced in a study of T-cell reconstitution after alpha-beta-depleted transplantation in children. Preparing the TCRbeta library involved the use of unique molecular identifiers. TCRdb reanalysed the PCR reads using MiXCR and keeps one entry per CDR3 protein. Of about 27,000 distinct CDR3 sequences listed, 15% to 20% are singletons. Source: PBMCs, mostly from graft donor cells, taken 60 days after TCRalphabeta/CD19-depleted stem cell transplant. The source of these receptors is a male patient aged 2-9 years who had a stem cell transplant for acute lymphoblastic leukemia, so the T cells may come from the graft donor.

The chain is built from TRBV20-1 and TRBJ2-3; D unresolved. The germline V gene has CDR1 DFQATT and CDR2 SNEGSKA (reference sequence). The CDR3 is 13 residues long. Trimming pared 5 bases from V and 6 bases from J, leaving 15 bases between. The CDR3 here is CSAGRLAPDTQYF. DNA for the CDR3: TGCAGTGCTGGTAGACTGGCCCCGGATACGCAGTATTTT.

This chain uses TRBV20-1 with TRBJ1-1; 9 bases match TRBD1. V lost 7 bases and J lost 5; bases outside the gene matches: 8. This CDR3 is 13 amino acids long. Germline values: CDR1 DFQATT, CDR2 SNEGSKA (reference sequence). For the CDR3, the DNA is TGCAGTGTTACAGGGGGCGAGGGAACTGAAGCTTTCTTT. The encoded protein is CSVTGGEGTEAFF.

This clonotype came up a few times. The CDR3 sequence: CASSLGTGSSPLHF. CDR3 nucleotides: TGTGCCAGCAGCTTAGGGACAGGGAGTTCACCCCTCCACTTT. This chain links TRBV11-2 with TRBJ1-6; 8 bases fit TRBD1. From germline, CDR1 is SGHAT and CDR2 FQNNGV. This CDR3 has 14 amino acids. J was trimmed by 9 bases and V by 1 base; bases with no gene match: 2.

The chain employs TRBV7-2 and TRBJ2-5; TRBD1 matches 10 bases. Unmatched junction bases numbered 10, after V lost 5 bases and J lost 7 bases. The germline gives CDR1 SGHTA, CDR2 FQGNSA. The CDR3 sequence is 15 residues long. CDR3 nucleotide sequence: TGTGCCAGCAGCCCCGCCCGGGACAGGGGTTCGACCCAGTACTTC. Translating gives CASSPARDRGSTQYF.

This chain connects TRBV5-1 to TRBJ2-1; no firm D call. The CDR3 consists of 17 residues. Looked up from germline, CDR1 is SGHRS and CDR2 is YFSETQ. V lost 1 base and J 9 bases, leaving 23 bases between the germline ends. The DNA for the CDR3 is TGCGCCAGCAGCTTGTCTCGTAACGTAATGAGGTTGGGTGAGCAGTTCTTC. Translated: CASSLSRNVMRLGEQFF.

The CDR3 region is CASSPRTQTDTQYF. CDR3 sequence (DNA): TGCGCCAGCAGCCCACGGACTCAAACAGATACGCAGTATTTT. The chain combines TRBV5-1 with TRBJ2-3; D may be TRBD2 (5 bases). The V gene's germline CDR1 is SGHRS and CDR2 YFSETQ. V dropped 4 bases and J dropped 3 bases, with 12 bases sitting between them. The CDR3 has 14 residues. Full variable domain (missing parts from reference TRBV5-1 and TRBJ2-3): KAGVTQTPRYLIKTRGQQVTLSCSPISGHRSVSWYQQTPGQGLQFLFEYFSETQRNKGNFPGRFSGRQFSNSRSEMNVSTLELGDSALYLCASSPRTQTDTQYFGPGTRLTVL.

The chain joins TRBV2 to TRBJ1-1; no clear D gene. This CDR3 spans 11 amino acids. V was clipped by 6 bases and J by 8 bases, with 10 bases between them. Germline loops: CDR1 SNHLY, CDR2 FYNNEI. CDR3 region: CASRIKVEAFF. CDR3 sequence (DNA): TGTGCCAGCAGGATAAAAGTGGAAGCTTTCTTT.

The chain recombines TRBV20-1 with TRBJ2-1; 11 nucleotides match TRBD2. The CDR3 totals 15 residues. Germline V gene sequence: CDR1 DFQATT, CDR2 SNEGSKA (reference sequence). After removal of 2 bases from V and 3 bases from J, the junction contained 3 bases not matched to a gene. Written as DNA, the CDR3 is TGCAGTGCTAGACCGGGACTAGCGGACTACAATGAGCAGTTCTTC. It encodes CSARPGLADYNEQFF.

This clonotype occurred many times. The J gene is TRBJ1-1, the V gene TRBV7-9; possibly TRBD1 for D (6 bases). The germline V and J ends were trimmed by 5 bases and 5 bases, with 12 bases remaining between them. CDR1 SEHNR and CDR2 FQNEAQ come from the germline V gene (reference sequence). The CDR3 is 13 residues long. In nucleotides, the CDR3 is TGTGCCAGCAGCCCAAAGGGGGGAACTGAAGCTTTCTTT. Translation gives CASSPKGGTEAFF.

V gene TRBV2 combines with J gene TRBJ1-6; no firm D call. Trimming removed 4 bases from V and 6 bases from J, with 4 bases in between. Germline V gene data show CDR1 as SNHLY and CDR2 as FYNNEI. CDR3 size: 12 residues. This CDR3 is CASSVGNSPLHF. Here the CDR3 DNA reads TGTGCCAGCAGTGTTGGTAATTCACCCCTCCACTTT.

This clonotype was detected ten times or more. Here the CDR3 reads CASTDWTSGEVEQFF. CDR3 nucleotides: TGTGCCAGCACCGACTGGACTAGCGGAGAGGTTGAGCAGTTCTTC. The chain recombines TRBV28 with TRBJ2-1; TRBD2 matches 10 bases. The CDR3 runs to 15 residues. Trimming removed 7 bases from V and 9 bases from J; junction bases left unmatched: 12. Germline V gives CDR1 MDHEN, CDR2 SYDVKM.

The gene calls are TRBV10-3 and TRBJ2-3; 8 bases match TRBD2. The V and J ends lost 8 bases and 5 bases, in that order; junction bases with no gene match: 9. Germline lookup yields CDR1 ENHRY and CDR2 SYGVKD. CDR3 size: 14 residues. The CDR3 nucleotides read TGTGCCATCCGAGGAGAGCGGGGGCTAGATACGCAGTATTTT. Its protein is CAIRGERGLDTQYF.

This chain connects TRBV6-1 to TRBJ1-1, with D perhaps matching TRBD1 (5 bases). The CDR3 is 15 residues long. The germline gives CDR1 MNHNS, CDR2 SASEGT. V lost 3 bases and J lost 6, with 17 bases in between. The CDR3 protein is CASSEMGGIRSEAFF. The DNA for the CDR3 is TGTGCCAGCAGTGAGATGGGGGGTATTAGGTCTGAAGCTTTCTTT.

The rearrangement joins TRBV10-1 to TRBJ1-1; a possible D gene is TRBD1 (6 bases). V gave up 6 bases and J gave up 4 bases, with 9 bases separating them. CDR1 and CDR2 (germline): WNHNN, SYGVQD (reference sequence). The CDR3 length is 12 residues. CDR3 sequence (DNA): TGCGCCAGCAGCAGGGGTAGCACTGAAGCTTTCTTT. Its translation: CASSRGSTEAFF.

The chain combines TRBV28 with TRBJ1-5, with D uncertain. The germline V gene encodes CDR1 MDHEN and CDR2 SYDVKM. The CDR3 length is 11 residues. Trimming cost V 4 bases and J 11 bases, with 9 bases left between them. CDR3 sequence (DNA): TGTGCCAGCAGTTCCCGTTGGACCCAGCATTTT. Amino acid sequence: CASSSRWTQHF.

This clonotype was detected ten times or more. This chain connects TRBV4-2 to TRBJ2-3; unclear D gene. The CDR3 loop spans 17 amino acids. The V and J ends lost 4 bases and 3 bases respectively, with 20 bases between them. The germline gives CDR1 LGHNA, CDR2 YNFKEQ. The CDR3 loop reads CASSLTSRASPTDTQYF. CDR3 in DNA: TGTGCCAGCAGCCTTACAAGCCGGGCCTCGCCGACAGATACGCAGTATTTT.

Only a few counts were recorded for this clonotype. V and J are TRBV24-1 and TRBJ2-3, with 7 positions matching TRBD1. The CDR3 covers 16 residues. V gave up 1 base and J gave up 1 base; unmatched junction bases: 4. CDR1 and CDR2 (germline): KGHDR, SFDVKD. The CDR3 sequence: CATSDFRDSGTDTQYF. In DNA form, the CDR3 reads TGTGCCACCAGTGATTTCCGGGACAGCGGCACAGATACGCAGTATTTT.

In its sample, this clonotype was seen many times. V is TRBV4-2 and J is TRBJ2-1, with D maybe TRBD2 (6 bases). The CDR3 spans 16 residues. V was trimmed by 4 bases and J by 6 bases, leaving 19 bases between them. Germline V lookup: CDR1 LGHNA, CDR2 YNFKEQ. This CDR3 is CASSLDRYRTTNEQFF. CDR3 coding DNA: TGTGCCAGCAGCCTCGATCGGTATCGGACTACCAATGAGCAGTTCTTC.

By sample share, this clonotype is medium-sized. CDR3: CASRGDLAKNIQYF. CDR3 bases: TGTGCCAGCAGGGGGGACTTAGCCAAAAACATTCAGTACTTC. The chain employs TRBV6-5 and TRBJ2-4, with D possibly being TRBD2 (6 bases). CDR1 and CDR2 (germline): MNHEY, SVGAGI. Trimming took 6 bases from V and 0 from J, leaving 9 bases between them. The length of the CDR3 is 14 residues.

This clonotype was recorded many times. This chain links TRBV20-1 with TRBJ1-2, with D possibly TRBD1 on 5 matching bases. The CDR3 covers 14 residues. Trimming left V 3 bases short and J 0 bases short, with 11 bases between. Germline lookup yields CDR1 DFQATT and CDR2 SNEGSKA (reference sequence). The CDR3 DNA sequence: TGCAGTGCTAGCGAGGGGTTAGCTAACTATGGCTACACCTTC. It is translated as CSASEGLANYGYTF.

This clonotype was detected ten times or more. The J gene is TRBJ2-7, the V gene TRBV15; maybe TRBD1 (6 bases). Trimming took 2 bases from V and 7 from J, leaving 12 bases between them. Germline V gene sequence: CDR1 LNHNV, CDR2 YYDKDF (reference sequence). The CDR3 has 13 residues. CDR3 sequence reads: CATSRFRGYEQYF. The CDR3 DNA reads as TGTGCCACCAGCAGATTCAGGGGTTATGAGCAGTACTTC.

In its sample, this clonotype was seen a few times. The chain links TRBV9 to TRBJ2-1; TRBD2 matches at 7 bases. The V gene's germline CDR1 is SGDLS and CDR2 YYNGEE. The CDR3 covers 15 residues. V was pared by 3 bases and J by 1 base, with 4 bases of the junction left unmatched. CDR3 in DNA: TGTGCCAGCAGCGCAGGCGGGAGTTCCTACAATGAGCAGTTCTTC. The encoded protein is CASSAGGSSYNEQFF. The full variable domain, with the rest looked up from reference TRBV9 and TRBJ2-1, is DSGVTQTPKHLITATGQRVTLRCSPRSGDLSVYWYQQSLDQGLQFLIQYYNGEERAKGNILERFSAQQFPDLHSELNLSSLELGDSALYFCASSAGGSSYNEQFFGPGTRLTVL.

In its sample, this clonotype was seen a few times. The V gene is TRBV5-6, the J gene TRBJ2-7; 7 bases are a match to TRBD2. The J segment lost 6 bases and the V segment lost 1 base, leaving 7 bases of the junction unmatched. The V gene's germline CDR1 is SGHDT and CDR2 YYEEEE. The CDR3 length is 14 residues. The CDR3 region is CASSLWRGTPEQYF. DNA for the CDR3: TGTGCCAGCAGCTTGTGGCGGGGGACCCCCGAGCAGTACTTC.

There are a few counts of this clonotype. The rearrangement joins TRBV6-2 or TRBV6-3 to TRBJ2-3; 7 bases line up with TRBD1. This CDR3 region has 13 residues. V dropped 7 bases and J dropped 2; count of bases not matched to a gene: 3. The germline CDR1 and CDR2 sequences are MNHEY and SVGEGT. The CDR3, as DNA: TGTGCCAGCAAAGGGGGCAACACAGATACGCAGTATTTT. It specifies CASKGGNTDTQYF.

This clonotype has more than one count but fewer than ten. The chain carries TRBV4-2 and TRBJ1-6, with D perhaps TRBD1 (6 bases). This CDR3 region has 15 residues. The V and J ends lost 0 bases and 10 bases respectively, with 13 bases between them. Germline CDR1 reads LGHNA; CDR2 reads YNFKEQ. The CDR3 DNA is TGTGCCAGCAGCCAAGATGGATCCGGGACATCACCCCTCCACTTT. Translating gives CASSQDGSGTSPLHF.

This clonotype has at least ten counts. The chain couples TRBV7-8 to TRBJ2-7, with a weak D call TRBD2 (6 bases). V gave up 3 bases and J gave up 0 bases, with 12 bases separating them. This CDR3 spans 15 amino acids. Per the germline V gene, CDR1 is SGHVS and CDR2 is FQNEAQ. The CDR3 protein is CASSFSGLSSYEQYF. CDR3 coding DNA: TGTGCCAGCAGCTTCTCGGGACTTTCCTCCTACGAGCAGTACTTC.

V usage is TRBV5-4 and J usage is TRBJ2-3; tentative D call: TRBD1 (5 bases). This CDR3 contains 15 residues. Trimming removed 5 bases at V and 5 bases at J, with 18 bases between. The V gene's germline CDR1 is SGHNT and CDR2 YYREEE (reference sequence). The CDR3 DNA reads TGTGCCAGCAGGGGGTCCGGCAGGGCCCAAGATACGCAGTATTTT. Translating gives CASRGSGRAQDTQYF.

This clonotype has a handful of counts. V and J are TRBV6-1 and TRBJ2-7, with D tentatively TRBD1 (6 bases). This CDR3 contains 17 residues. V was shortened by 0 bases and J by 7 bases, with 22 bases between the two germline ends. Germline CDR1 and CDR2: MNHNS and SASEGT. CDR3 nucleotides: TGTGCCAGCAGTGAAGCGGGCACCACTCCGACAGGCGGGGAGCAGTACTTC. This encodes CASSEAGTTPTGGEQYF.

The rearrangement links TRBV4-2 to TRBJ2-7, with 7 positions matching TRBD1. The ends lost 3 bases at V and 2 bases at J; junction bases unmatched: 1. The length of the CDR3 is 13 residues. The germline V gene has CDR1 LGHNA and CDR2 YNFKEQ. CDR3 sequence reads: CASSQQGAYEQYF. The CDR3 bases are TGTGCCAGCAGCCAGCAGGGGGCCTACGAGCAGTACTTC.

Only a few counts were recorded for this clonotype. The CDR3 does not end in the conserved phenylalanine or tryptophan, so this is likely a read error. The DNA is left out, because the CDR3 cannot be placed on it with certainty; the CDR3 is given as TCRdb lists it. The rearrangement links TRBV6-1 to TRBJ1-2; whether TRBD1, the table's D call, matches the DNA was not checked. Germline V gene lookup returns CDR1 MNHNS and CDR2 SASEGT. Both ends counted, the CDR3 spans 11 residues. The CDR3 sequence is CASSLGTAPTL.

This clonotype has only a few counts. The chain uses TRBV20-1 and TRBJ2-3; no reliable D call. The CDR3 is 13 amino acids. CDR1 is DFQATT and CDR2 is SNEGSKA in the germline V gene (reference sequence). V lost 6 bases, J lost 4 bases, and 14 bases lay in between. The chain's CDR3 is CSAYPGLPDTQYF. The CDR3 DNA follows: TGCAGTGCCTACCCGGGTTTGCCAGATACGCAGTATTTT.

This chain connects TRBV18 to TRBJ2-7, with 8 bases aligning to TRBD1. CDR1 is KGHSH, CDR2 LQKENI, per germline. Losses at the gene ends were 0 bases for V and 0 bases for J; bases not matched to a gene: 4. The CDR3 spans 16 residues. The CDR3 DNA reads TGTGCCAGCTCACCACCGGGGACAGGCAGCTCCTACGAGCAGTACTTC. Residues: CASSPPGTGSSYEQYF.